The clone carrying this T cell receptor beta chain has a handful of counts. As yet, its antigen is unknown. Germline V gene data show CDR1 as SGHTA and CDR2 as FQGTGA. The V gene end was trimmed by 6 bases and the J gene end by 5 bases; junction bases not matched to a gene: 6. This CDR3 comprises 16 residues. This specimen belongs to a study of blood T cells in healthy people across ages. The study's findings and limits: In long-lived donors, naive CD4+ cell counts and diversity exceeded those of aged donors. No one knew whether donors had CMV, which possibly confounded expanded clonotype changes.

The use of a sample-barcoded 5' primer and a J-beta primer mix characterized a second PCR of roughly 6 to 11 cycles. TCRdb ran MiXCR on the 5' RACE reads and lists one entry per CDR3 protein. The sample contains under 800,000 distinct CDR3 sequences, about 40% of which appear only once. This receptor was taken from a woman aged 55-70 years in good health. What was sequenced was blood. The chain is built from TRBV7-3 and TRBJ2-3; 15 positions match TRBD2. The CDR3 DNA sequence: TGTGCCAGCAGTAAAGGACTAGCGGGAGGGCTAGATACGCAGTATTTT. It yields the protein CASSKGLAGGLDTQYF.